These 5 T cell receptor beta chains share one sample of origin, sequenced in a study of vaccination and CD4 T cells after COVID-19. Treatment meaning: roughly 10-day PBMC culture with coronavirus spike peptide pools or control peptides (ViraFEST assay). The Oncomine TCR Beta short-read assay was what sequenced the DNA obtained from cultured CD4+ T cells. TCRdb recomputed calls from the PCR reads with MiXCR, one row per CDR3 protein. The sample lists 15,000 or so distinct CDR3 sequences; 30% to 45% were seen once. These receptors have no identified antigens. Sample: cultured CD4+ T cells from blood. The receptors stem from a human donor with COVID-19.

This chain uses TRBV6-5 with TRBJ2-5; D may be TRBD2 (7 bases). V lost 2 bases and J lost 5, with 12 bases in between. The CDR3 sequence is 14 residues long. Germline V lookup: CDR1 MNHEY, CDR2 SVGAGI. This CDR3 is CASSYVKGGETQYF. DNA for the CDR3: TGTGCCAGCAGTTACGTGAAGGGGGGGGAGACCCAGTACTTC.

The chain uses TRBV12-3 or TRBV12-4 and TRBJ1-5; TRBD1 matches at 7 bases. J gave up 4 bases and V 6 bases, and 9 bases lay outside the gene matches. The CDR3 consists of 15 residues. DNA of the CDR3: TGTGCCAGCAGCGGGGGACAGACCGAAAATCAGCCCCAGCATTTT. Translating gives CASSGGQTENQPQHF.

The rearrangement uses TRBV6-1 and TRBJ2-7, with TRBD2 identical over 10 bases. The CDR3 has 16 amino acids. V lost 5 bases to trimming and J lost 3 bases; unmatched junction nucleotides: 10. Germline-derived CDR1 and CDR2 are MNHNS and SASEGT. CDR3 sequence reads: CASSRPTSGVLYEQYF. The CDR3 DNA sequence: TGTGCCAGCAGTCGGCCCACTAGCGGGGTCCTCTACGAGCAGTACTTC.

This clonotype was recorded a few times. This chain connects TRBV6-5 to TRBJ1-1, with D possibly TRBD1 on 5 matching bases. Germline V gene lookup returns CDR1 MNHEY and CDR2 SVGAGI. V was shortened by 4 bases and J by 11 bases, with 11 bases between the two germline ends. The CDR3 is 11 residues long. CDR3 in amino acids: CASSWGAGAFF. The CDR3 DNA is TGTGCCAGCAGTTGGGGCGCGGGGGCTTTCTTT.

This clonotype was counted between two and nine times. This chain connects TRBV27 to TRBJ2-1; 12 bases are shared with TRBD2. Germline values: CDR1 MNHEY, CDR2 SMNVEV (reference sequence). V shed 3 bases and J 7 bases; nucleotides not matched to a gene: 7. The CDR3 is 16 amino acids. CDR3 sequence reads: CASSFSSGGAGNEQFF. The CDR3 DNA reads TGTGCCAGCAGTTTTTCTAGCGGGGGGGCCGGAAATGAGCAGTTCTTC.